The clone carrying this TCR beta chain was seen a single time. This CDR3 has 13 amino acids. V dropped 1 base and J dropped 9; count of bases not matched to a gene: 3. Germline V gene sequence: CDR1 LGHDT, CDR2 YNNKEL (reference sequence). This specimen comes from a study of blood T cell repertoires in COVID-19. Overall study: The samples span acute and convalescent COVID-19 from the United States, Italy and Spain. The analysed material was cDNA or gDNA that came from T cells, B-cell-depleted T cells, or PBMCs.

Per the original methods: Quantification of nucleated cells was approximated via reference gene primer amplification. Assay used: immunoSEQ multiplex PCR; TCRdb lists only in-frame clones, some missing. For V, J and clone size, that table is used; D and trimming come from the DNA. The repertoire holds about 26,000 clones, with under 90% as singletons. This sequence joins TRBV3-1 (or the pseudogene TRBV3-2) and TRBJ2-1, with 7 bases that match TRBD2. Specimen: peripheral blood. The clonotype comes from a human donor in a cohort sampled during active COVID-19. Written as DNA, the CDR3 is TGTGCCAGCAGCCAAGGGACTAGTCGTGAGCAGTTCTTC. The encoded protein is CASSQGTSREQFF.